This T cell receptor (beta chain) was recorded in a study of cytomegalovirus exposure and HLA in healthy donors. Whole-study findings and limits: As a later analysis showed, several of the most significant clusters appeared to be linked to common viral pathogens.

13 Jbeta primers and 60 Vbeta primers were used for the PCR. Generated by immunoSEQ multiplex PCR, the TCRdb table keeps only in-frame clones and is missing some. The repertoire holds 110,000 to 150,000 clones, with 75% as singletons. Of note for this clone: Its cognate antigen is unknown.

The germline gives CDR1 MNHNS, CDR2 SASEGT. There are 16 residues in the CDR3. V lost 4 bases and J lost 3; bases outside the gene matches: 10. Sequenced: PBMCs. The sequence came from a young man in good health and CMV-seronegative. The chain employs TRBV6-1 and TRBJ2-5; 8 bases are shared with TRBD2. Here the CDR3 DNA reads TGTGCCAGCAGTGGCCACGGGAGGGGGACTAAAGAGACCCAGTACTTC. This gives the protein CASSGHGRGTKETQYF.